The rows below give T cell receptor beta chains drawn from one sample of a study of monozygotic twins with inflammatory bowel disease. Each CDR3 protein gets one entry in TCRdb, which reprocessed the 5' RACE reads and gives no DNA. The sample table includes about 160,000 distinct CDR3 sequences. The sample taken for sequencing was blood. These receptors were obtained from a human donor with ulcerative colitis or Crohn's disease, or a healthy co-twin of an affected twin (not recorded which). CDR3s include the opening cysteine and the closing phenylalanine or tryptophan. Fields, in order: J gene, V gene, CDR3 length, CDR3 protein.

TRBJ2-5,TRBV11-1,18,CASSLVTSSGLMLETQYF
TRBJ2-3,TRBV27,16,CASSSLMRGNTDTQYF
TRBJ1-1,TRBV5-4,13,CASSLFRGIEAFF
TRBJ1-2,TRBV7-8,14,CASSSEGQLYGYTF
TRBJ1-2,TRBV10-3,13,CAISDRGYYGYTF
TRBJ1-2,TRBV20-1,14,CSATPDGADYGYTF
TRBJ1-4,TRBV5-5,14,CASSLQQGTEKLFF
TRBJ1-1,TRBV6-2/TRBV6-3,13,CASSYRGYTEAFF
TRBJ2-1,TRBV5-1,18,CASSPRVSLQGSLNEQFF
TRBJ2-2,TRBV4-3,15,CASRRTGVYTGELFF
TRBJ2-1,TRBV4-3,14,CASSHPGQTNEQFF
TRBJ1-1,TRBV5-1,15,CASSLVPGASTEAFF
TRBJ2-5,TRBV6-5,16,CASSYSTQGVEETQYF
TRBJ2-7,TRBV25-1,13,CASPSDRGNEQYF
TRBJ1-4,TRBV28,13,CASKRPVNEKLFF
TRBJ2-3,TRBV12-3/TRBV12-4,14,CASSRRLDMNTQYF
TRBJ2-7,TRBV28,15,CASSYQGPAGYEQYF
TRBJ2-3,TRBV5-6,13,CASSSTSWDTQYF
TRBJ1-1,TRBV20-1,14,CSAALPGRNTEAFF
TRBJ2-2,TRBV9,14,CASSDPGASGVLFF
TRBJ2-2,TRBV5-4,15,CASSLAAGRTGGLFF
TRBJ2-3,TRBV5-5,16,CASSLLLAGASDTQYF
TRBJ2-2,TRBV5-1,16,CASSPEGPLRAEELFF
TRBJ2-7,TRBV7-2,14,CASSLTFLTYEQYF
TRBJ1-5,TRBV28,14,CASSSPAGNQPQHF
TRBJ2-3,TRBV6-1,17,CATSPPPQLSSTDTQYF
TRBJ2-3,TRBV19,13,CASSTRQADTQYF
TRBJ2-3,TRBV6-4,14,CASSENYLTDTQYF
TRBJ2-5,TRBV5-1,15,CASSLGDAVEETQYF
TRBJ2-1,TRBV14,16,CASSPGTSGTFNEQFF
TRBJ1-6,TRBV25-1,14,CASSDRVGDSPLHF
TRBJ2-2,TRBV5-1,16,CASSSRGPTNTGELFF
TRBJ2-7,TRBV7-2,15,CASSLGSEMPNEQYF
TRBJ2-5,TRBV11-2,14,CASSPEFGLGTQYF
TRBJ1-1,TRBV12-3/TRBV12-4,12,CASSFLGTEAFF
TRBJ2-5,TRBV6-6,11,CASRGAETQYF
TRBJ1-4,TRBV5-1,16,CASSFRREETNEKLFF
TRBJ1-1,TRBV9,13,CASSVEGVGGMGF
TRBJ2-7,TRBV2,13,CASTLDRSYEQYF
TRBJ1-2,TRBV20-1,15,CSATPKGREIYGYTF
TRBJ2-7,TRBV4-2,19,CASSETLPTTWGLDYEQYF
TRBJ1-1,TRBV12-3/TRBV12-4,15,CASSPSGPLNTEAFF
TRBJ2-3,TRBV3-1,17,CASSQDRQRPLTDTQYF
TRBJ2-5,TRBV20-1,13,CSARPDREETQYF
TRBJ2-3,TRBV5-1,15,CASSGRDRGTDTQYF
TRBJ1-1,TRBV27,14,CASSFDRVNTEAFF
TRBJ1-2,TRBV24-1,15,CATSDLNAQSDGYTF
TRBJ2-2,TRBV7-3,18,CASSLTYPGGPDTGELFF
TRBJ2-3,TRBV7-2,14,CASSLGPAEGTQYF
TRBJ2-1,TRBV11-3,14,CASSLGGTYNEQFF
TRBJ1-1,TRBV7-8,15,CASSRVMGVNTEAFF
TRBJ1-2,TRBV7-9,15,CASSPTAKGIYDYTF
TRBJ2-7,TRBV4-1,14,CASSQVQGPYEQYF
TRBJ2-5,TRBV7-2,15,CASSLLETGEETQYF
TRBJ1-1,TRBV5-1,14,CASSLNDLWTEAFF
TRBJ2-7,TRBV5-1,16,CASSQTSGRASYEQYF
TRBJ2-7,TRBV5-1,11,CASSSQKEQYF
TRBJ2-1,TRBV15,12,CATSRANNEQFF
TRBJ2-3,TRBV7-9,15,CASRDGQGGTDTQYF
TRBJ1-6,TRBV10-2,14,CASVMTGGYSPLHF